This TCR beta chain appears in the sequencing data of a study of shared clonotypes between healthy human individuals. Concerning this clone: The sample has other DNA sequences that encode this CDR3 too.

The method was immunoSEQ multiplex PCR; TCRdb's version includes in-frame clones alone and lacks a portion of them. The sample lists roughly 2.2 million clones; 85% to 95% were seen once. CDR1 is KGHSH, CDR2 LQKENI, per germline. The CDR3 runs 13 residues. With 3 bases clipped from V and 3 bases from J, the junction kept 0 bases outside the gene matches. Sequencing input: naive CD4+ T cells from PBMCs. Subset: CD45RA+ positively selected. The chain has TRBV18 and TRBJ2-3, with 7 bases that match TRBD1. The sequence was collected from a young man in good health. Some clones in this sample may be carry-over from other donors' samples. The CDR3 loop reads CASSPDRTDTQYF. The CDR3, as DNA: TGTGCCAGCTCACCGGACAGGACAGATACGCAGTATTTT.